These T cell receptor beta chains were read from a single sample in a study of cytomegalovirus exposure and HLA in healthy donors. The table came from immunoSEQ multiplex PCR; TCRdb's copy has only in-frame clones and leaves some out. The data show 190,000 or so clones, about 80% seen once. The specimen was PBMCs. The source is a boy aged 10-17 years in good health and CMV-seronegative. Both conserved end residues are part of each CDR3. A D gene is named only where the DNA matches it firmly. Not every row has a clone size; where given, it reads once, few, many or a size class.

NA	NA	TRBV29-1	TRBJ1-4	TGCAGCGTTGGCGTCGGTGAAAAACTGTTTTTT	CSVGVGEKLFF
TRBD1	NA	TRBV29-1	TRBJ2-3	TGCAGCGCTCGGGGCAGGGGGCTTGGGGATACGCAGTATTTT	CSARGRGLGDTQYF
TRBD1	NA	TRBV11-2	TRBJ1-2	TGTGCCAGCAGCATGACAGGGGGCGATGGCTACACCTTC	CASSMTGGDGYTF
NA	NA	TRBV11-2	TRBJ2-2	TGTGCCAGCAGCTTAGTCGTAGCTTACAACACCGGGGAGCTGTTTTTT	CASSLVVAYNTGELFF
NA	few	TRBV9	TRBJ1-1	TGTGCCAGCAGCGTAGACATCGATACTGAAGCTTTCTTT	CASSVDIDTEAFF
NA	NA	TRBV7-6	TRBJ2-1	TGTGCCAGCAGCATTTCCCCAGGGGTATACAATGAGCAGTTCTTC	CASSISPGVYNEQFF
TRBD1	NA	TRBV19	TRBJ1-5	TGTGCCAGTGGGCAGGGACAGGTGAATCAGCCCCAGCATTTT	CASGQGQVNQPQHF
NA	NA	TRBV4-1	TRBJ2-2	TGCGCCAGCAGCCAAGAACCCGGGGAAATCGGGGAGCTGTTTTTT	CASSQEPGEIGELFF
TRBD1	NA	TRBV19	TRBJ1-2	TGTGCCAGCTTAACAGGGGGCGCCCACTATGGCTACACCTTC	CASLTGGAHYGYTF
NA	NA	TRBV7-9	TRBJ1-1	TGTGCCAGCAGCAACACAGGTGAAGCTTTCTTT	CASSNTGEAFF
TRBD2	NA	TRBV11-3	TRBJ2-1	TGTGCCAGCAGCCCGTACGGGAGGGCCTACAATGAGCAGTTCTTC	CASSPYGRAYNEQFF
NA	NA	TRBV28	TRBJ1-5	TGTGCCAGCAGTAACAGGCCGCAAATTAGCAATCAGCCCCAGCATTTT	CASSNRPQISNQPQHF
NA	NA	TRBV30	TRBJ1-1	TGTGCCTGGAGTCCGCGGGCTGAAGCTTTCTTT	CAWSPRAEAFF
TRBD2	few	TRBV5-1	TRBJ2-3	TGCGCCAGCAGCTCCAGACTAGCGGGGGTCGCAGCAGATACGCAGTATTTT	CASSSRLAGVAADTQYF
NA	NA	TRBV9	TRBJ2-2	TGTGCCAGCAGCACCCAGTACGGAGGGTTCGGTCCCGGGGAGCTGTTTTTT	CASSTQYGGFGPGELFF
NA	NA	TRBV7-6	TRBJ2-5	TGTGCCAGCAGCTTAGTCCGAGAGACCCAGTACTTC	CASSLVRETQYF
TRBD1	NA	TRBV14	TRBJ2-7	TGTGCCAGCAGCCAAGGGGCCGGGACAGGGTCCTACGAGCAGTACTTC	CASSQGAGTGSYEQYF
NA	NA	TRBV7-2	TRBJ1-1	TGTGCCAGCAGCCCCCCGGGGGGGACCACTGAAGCTTTCTTT	CASSPPGGTTEAFF
NA	NA	TRBV9	TRBJ1-6	TGTGCCAGCAGCGCGGCAGGGTTTTTTAATTCACCCCTCCACTTT	CASSAAGFFNSPLHF
TRBD2	few	TRBV7-3	TRBJ2-5	TGTGCCAGCAGCTCCCAAGGAGGACTAGCGGGAGGAGGAGAGACCCAGTACTTC	CASSSQGGLAGGGETQYF
TRBD1	NA	TRBV10-3	TRBJ1-1	TGTGCCATCGACCGGGGACAGGGGGCTGAAGCTTTCTTT	CAIDRGQGAEAFF
NA	NA	TRBV9	TRBJ1-4	TGTGCCAGCAGCGTTTGGGGGGAGAATGAAAAACTGTTTTTT	CASSVWGENEKLFF
TRBD1	once	TRBV14	TRBJ1-1	TGTGCCAGCAGCCAAGAGGGGATGAGAAGGACAGGGGCTGAAGCTTTCTTT	CASSQEGMRRTGAEAFF
TRBD1	once	TRBV11-2	TRBJ1-4	TGTGCCAGCACCGGGACAGGGAACAATGAAAAACTGTTTTTT	CASTGTGNNEKLFF
NA	NA	TRBV29-1	TRBJ1-2	TGCAGCGTTGGCCCTCACCCCAGGGCTGGCTACACCTTC	CSVGPHPRAGYTF
NA	few	TRBV6-1	TRBJ1-6	TGTGCCAGCAGTGAAGGACTTAGGAACTCACCCCTCCACTTT	CASSEGLRNSPLHF
NA	NA	TRBV19	TRBJ1-2	TGTGCCAGTAGTATAGGCGCGAGCGGCTACACCTTC	CASSIGASGYTF
NA	NA	TRBV6-5	TRBJ1-1	TGTGCCAGCAGTTCTTGGCCCGAGAACACTGAAGCTTTCTTT	CASSSWPENTEAFF
TRBD1	NA	TRBV6-1	TRBJ2-2	TGTGCCAGCAGCGTGACAGGGGACACCGGGGAGCTGTTTTTT	CASSVTGDTGELFF
TRBD1	NA	TRBV11-3	TRBJ1-1	TGTGCCAGCAGCTCCGGACAGGGGGCCGGGAACACTGAAGCTTTCTTT	CASSSGQGAGNTEAFF
NA	NA	TRBV30	TRBJ2-1	TGTGCCTGGATGGGGGACTTAGCGATTGGTGAGCAGTTCTTC	CAWMGDLAIGEQFF
TRBD2	NA	TRBV7-3	TRBJ2-2	TGTGCCAGCAGCTTAAGCGGGGGGTACACCGGGGAGCTGTTTTTT	CASSLSGGYTGELFF
NA	NA	TRBV11-2	TRBJ2-7	TGTGCCAGCAGCTTAAATTCCGCAGGGACCTACGAGCAGTACTTC	CASSLNSAGTYEQYF
TRBD1	NA	TRBV6-5	TRBJ2-7	TGTGCCAGCAGCCGGGACAGGGTATCCTACGAGCAGTACTTC	CASSRDRVSYEQYF
TRBD1	NA	TRBV7-9	TRBJ2-5	TGTGCCAGCAGCCCCAGACAGGGGCCCCAAGAGACCCAGTACTTC	CASSPRQGPQETQYF
NA	NA	TRBV9	TRBJ2-3	TGTGCCAGCAGTATAGCCCGTTCGGCAGATACGCAGTATTTT	CASSIARSADTQYF
NA	NA	TRBV5-5	TRBJ2-7	TGTGCCAGCAGCTCCACTAGCTACCACGAGCAGTACTTC	CASSSTSYHEQYF
NA	NA	TRBV4-3	TRBJ2-2	TGCGCCAGCAGCCCGGGAGTTAACACCGGGGAGCTGTTTTTT	CASSPGVNTGELFF
NA	NA	TRBV19	TRBJ2-7	TGTGCCAGTAGTATAGGGGGCAGGGGTCCCTACGAGCAGTACTTC	CASSIGGRGPYEQYF